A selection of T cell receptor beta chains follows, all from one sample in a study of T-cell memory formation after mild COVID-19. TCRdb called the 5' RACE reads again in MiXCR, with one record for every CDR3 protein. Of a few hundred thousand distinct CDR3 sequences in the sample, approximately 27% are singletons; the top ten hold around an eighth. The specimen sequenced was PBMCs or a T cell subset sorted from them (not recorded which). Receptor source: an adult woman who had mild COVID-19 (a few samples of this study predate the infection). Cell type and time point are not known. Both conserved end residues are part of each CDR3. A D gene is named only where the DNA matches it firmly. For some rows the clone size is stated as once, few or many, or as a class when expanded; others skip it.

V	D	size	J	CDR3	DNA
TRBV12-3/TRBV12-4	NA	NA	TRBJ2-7	CASTAGDYEQYF	TGTGCCAGCACGGCAGGGGACTACGAGCAGTACTTC
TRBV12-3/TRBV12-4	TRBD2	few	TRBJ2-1	CASSTRTSGRVGYNEQFF	TGTGCCAGCAGTACGAGGACTAGCGGCCGAGTCGGTTACAATGAGCAGTTCTTC
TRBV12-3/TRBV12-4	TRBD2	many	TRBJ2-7	CASSLAGGEQYF	TGTGCCAGCAGTTTAGCCGGGGGGGAGCAGTACTTC
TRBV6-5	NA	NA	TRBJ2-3	CASSYRPGAPTDTQYF	TGTGCCAGCAGTTACAGGCCAGGGGCCCCCACAGATACGCAGTATTTT
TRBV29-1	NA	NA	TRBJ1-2	CSVEVDRTNYGYTF	TGCAGCGTTGAAGTCGACCGGACCAACTATGGCTACACCTTC
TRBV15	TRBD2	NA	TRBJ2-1	CASSTSGMYNEQFF	TGTGCCTCTTCGACTAGCGGCATGTACAATGAGCAGTTCTTC
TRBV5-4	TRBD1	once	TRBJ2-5	CARASGTAQETQYF	TGTGCCAGAGCATCCGGGACAGCCCAAGAGACCCAGTACTTC
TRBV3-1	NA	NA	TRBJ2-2	CASSQVGSGELFF	TGTGCCAGCAGCCAAGTAGGGTCCGGGGAGCTGTTTTTT
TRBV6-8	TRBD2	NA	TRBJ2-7	CASSSPWLAGAYEQYF	TGTGCCAGCAGCTCCCCGTGGCTAGCGGGGGCCTACGAGCAGTACTTC
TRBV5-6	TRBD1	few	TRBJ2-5	CASSLISARGYQETQYF	TGTGCCAGCAGCTTGATTTCGGCCAGGGGGTACCAAGAGACCCAGTACTTC
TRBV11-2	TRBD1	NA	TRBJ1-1	CASSPPNRGRTNTEAFF	TGTGCCAGCAGCCCCCCCAACAGGGGCCGGACGAACACTGAAGCTTTCTTT
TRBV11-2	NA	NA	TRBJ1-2	CASSAGGQRKHNYGYTF	TGTGCCAGCAGCGCTGGGGGGCAGCGGAAGCATAACTATGGCTACACCTTC
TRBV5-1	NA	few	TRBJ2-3	CASSPEGGYTDTQYF	TGCGCCAGCAGCCCGGAGGGGGGATACACAGATACGCAGTATTTT
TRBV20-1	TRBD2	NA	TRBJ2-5	CSAAPGLAEETQYF	TGCAGTGCCGCTCCGGGACTAGCGGAAGAGACCCAGTACTTC
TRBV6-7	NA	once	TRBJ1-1	CASGRGRGGGMNTEAFF	TGTGCCAGTGGGAGGGGGAGAGGGGGAGGCATGAACACTGAAGCTTTCTTT
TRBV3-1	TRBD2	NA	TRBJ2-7	CASSQDTTSSEQYF	TGTGCCAGCAGCCAGGATACGACTAGCTCCGAGCAGTACTTC
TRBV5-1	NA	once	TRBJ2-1	CASSLWGTQFF	TGCGCCAGCAGCTTATGGGGCACGCAGTTCTTC
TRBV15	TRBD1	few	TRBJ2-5	CATSREMMTGWETQYF	TGTGCCACCAGCAGAGAAATGATGACAGGGTGGGAGACCCAGTACTTC
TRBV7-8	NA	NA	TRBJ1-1	CASSFSYFTEAFF	TGTGCCAGCAGCTTTAGTTATTTCACTGAAGCTTTCTTT
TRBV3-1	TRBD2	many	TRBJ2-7	CASSRRGLAGGPSGNEQYF	TGTGCCAGCAGCCGTCGTGGACTAGCGGGAGGGCCCTCGGGAAACGAGCAGTACTTC
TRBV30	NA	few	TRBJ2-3	CAWSEGFSTDTQYF	TGTGCCTGGAGTGAAGGGTTCAGCACAGATACGCAGTATTTT
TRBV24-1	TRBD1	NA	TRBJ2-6	CATSDTGAGANVLTF	TGTGCCACCAGTGATACAGGGGCAGGGGCCAACGTCCTGACTTTC
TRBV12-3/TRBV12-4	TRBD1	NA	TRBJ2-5	CASSLVRGLSETQYF	TGTGCCAGCAGTTTAGTCAGGGGGCTATCGGAGACCCAGTACTTC
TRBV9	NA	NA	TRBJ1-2	CASSARFGSYTF	TGTGCCAGCAGCGCCCGATTTGGGAGCTACACCTTC
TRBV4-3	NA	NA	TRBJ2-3	CASSQTLLQGGTDTQYF	TGCGCCAGCAGCCAAACACTACTCCAGGGAGGCACAGATACGCAGTATTTT
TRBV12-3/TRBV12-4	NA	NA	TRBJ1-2	CASSLAQELGGYTF	TGTGCCAGCAGTTTAGCCCAGGAGTTGGGAGGCTACACCTTC
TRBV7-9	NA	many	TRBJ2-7	CASSLVTGRGNEQYF	TGTGCCAGCAGCTTGGTGACCGGGAGAGGCAACGAGCAGTACTTC
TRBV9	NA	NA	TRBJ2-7	CASSARSDEQYF	TGTGCCAGCAGCGCCCGGTCTGACGAGCAGTACTTC
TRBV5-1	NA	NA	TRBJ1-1	CASSSAVQGTEAFF	TGCGCCAGCAGCTCAGCCGTACAGGGCACTGAAGCTTTCTTT
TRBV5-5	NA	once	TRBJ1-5	CASSLGRVGIDNQPQHF	TGTGCCAGCAGCTTGGGTCGGGTGGGAATAGACAATCAGCCCCAGCATTTT
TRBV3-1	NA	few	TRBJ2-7	CASSQTGTSASYEQYF	TGTGCCAGCAGCCAAACCGGGACCTCAGCCTCCTACGAGCAGTACTTC
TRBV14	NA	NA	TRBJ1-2	CASSQVKAAIYGYTF	TGTGCCAGCAGCCAAGTGAAGGCGGCGATCTATGGCTACACCTTC
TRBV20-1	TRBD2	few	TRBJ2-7	CSAHPGLAGVREQYF	TGCAGTGCTCATCCGGGACTAGCGGGAGTGAGAGAGCAGTACTTC
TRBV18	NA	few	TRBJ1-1	CASSPIFKNTEAFF	TGTGCCAGCTCACCAATCTTCAAGAACACTGAAGCTTTCTTT
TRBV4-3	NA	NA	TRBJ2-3	CASSQDVSDTQYF	TGCGCCAGCAGCCAAGATGTGTCAGATACGCAGTATTTT
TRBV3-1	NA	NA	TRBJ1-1	CASSHHTEAFF	TGTGCCAGCAGCCATCACACTGAAGCTTTCTTT
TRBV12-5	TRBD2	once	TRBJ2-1	CASGLETGEGTNEQFF	TGTGCTAGTGGTTTGGAAACCGGGGAGGGGACCAATGAGCAGTTCTTC